This paragraph covers one T cell receptor (beta chain) sequence. The record originates from a study of cytomegalovirus exposure and HLA in healthy donors. Here immunoSEQ multiplex PCR was the method, and the copy in TCRdb shows in-frame clones only, minus some. The table lists some 130,000 clones, 94% of them singletons. V was shortened by 4 bases and J by 3 bases, with 19 bases between the two germline ends. Germline CDR1 and CDR2: GTSNPN and SVGIG (reference sequence). This CDR3 contains 17 residues. The source of this sequence is a young man in good health and CMV-seropositive. Sequenced input: PBMCs. The chain recombines TRBV30 with TRBJ2-6; the D is unclear. CDR3 nucleotide sequence: TGTGCCTGGATGAATACAGCCAGCTATTATGGGGCCAACGTCCTGACTTTC. Amino acids: CAWMNTASYYGANVLTF. The entire variable domain, with the rest obtained from reference TRBV30 and TRBJ2-6, is as follows: SQTIHQWPATLVQPVGSPLSLECTVEGTSNPNLYWYRQAAGRGLQLLFYSVGIGQISSEVPQNLSASRPQDRQFILSSKKLLLSDSGFYLCAWMNTASYYGANVLTFGAGSRLTVL.